Listed here are 9 T cell receptor beta chains from one sample, sequenced in a study of tumor-infiltrating lymphocytes in primary liver carcinoma. Joint extraction of RNA and DNA used about 17-32 mg of bulk tissue that was unsorted. The investigators made TCR beta cDNA from roughly 0.45 ug total RNA, using a constant-region primer. Sequencing libraries for TCR beta derived from three nested multiplex PCR rounds that used slightly modified ARM-PCR. The two initial PCR rounds, about 9 cycles each, used TRBV1-TRBV30 forward and C-beta reverse primers. MiXCR was run by TCRdb on the multiplex PCR reads, yielding one entry per CDR3 protein. The sample lists some 95,000 distinct CDR3 sequences, about 73% seen once, with 27% in the top ten. Material: tumor-adjacent normal liver tissue. The receptors shown here come from a man aged 40-49 years with primary liver carcinoma and hepatitis B virus infection.

To note about this clonotype: This likely comes from a read error, as the CDR3 has no conserved phenylalanine or tryptophan at its end. This chain joins TRBV5-5 and TRBJ1-1; D is ambiguous. This CDR3 is built from 13 residues. Germline loops: CDR1 SGHKS, CDR2 YYEKEE (reference sequence). With 3 bases removed from V and 1 base from J, the gap between germline ends came to 7 bases. The CDR3 reads CASSYEGNTEAFY. CDR3 nucleotides: TGTGCCAGCAGCTACGAGGGGAACACTGAAGCTTTCTAT.

Note on this clonotype: The final CDR3 position lacks the conserved phenylalanine or tryptophan, pointing to a likely read error. The DNA is omitted, as the CDR3 cannot be located on it reliably, and the CDR3 follows TCRdb's listing. J is TRBJ2-6 and V is TRBV11-2; TRBD2 reflects the table's D call only, with no check against the DNA. Ends included, the CDR3 has 16 residues. Germline CDR1 is SGHAT and CDR2 is FQNNGV. CDR3 in amino acids: CASSLSRGRGANVLIS.

Note on this clonotype: Given a much more abundant clone one base away, this may be a read error. The V gene is TRBV18, the J gene TRBJ2-2; D perhaps matches TRBD2 (5 bases). This CDR3 region has 13 residues. From germline, CDR1 is KGHSH and CDR2 LQKENI. CDR3 in amino acids: CASSPTGTGELLF. In nucleotides, the CDR3 is TGTGCCAGCTCACCAACGGGCACCGGGGAGCTGCTTTTT. The full variable domain, rest sourced from reference TRBV18 and TRBJ2-2, is NAGVMQNPRHLVRRRGQEARLRCSPMKGHSHVYWYRQLPEEGLKFMVYLQKENIIDESGMPKERFSAEFPKEGPSILRIQQVVRGDSAAYFCASSPTGTGELLFGEGSRLTVL.

The V gene is TRBV29-1, the J gene TRBJ2-1; a weak D match, TRBD2 (6 bases). Per the germline V gene, CDR1 is SQVTM and CDR2 is ANQGSEA. CDR3 size: 12 residues. The CDR3 here is CHVLGLYNEQFF. The DNA of the CDR3 is TGCCACGTCTTGGGACTCTACAATGAGCAGTTCTTC.

This clonotype was counted only a few times. V and J are TRBV18 and TRBJ2-5; D is possibly TRBD2 (5 bases). Germline CDR1 is KGHSH and CDR2 is LQKENI. The CDR3 is 13 amino acids. V was pared by 5 bases and J by 5 bases, with 12 bases between. CDR3 loop: CASSEDFAETQYF. The CDR3 DNA is TGTGCCAGCTCAGAGGACTTCGCGGAGACCCAGTACTTC. The whole variable domain, remainder taken from reference TRBV18 and TRBJ2-5, is NAGVMQNPRHLVRRRGQEARLRCSPMKGHSHVYWYRQLPEEGLKFMVYLQKENIIDESGMPKERFSAEFPKEGPSILRIQQVVRGDSAAYFCASSEDFAETQYFGPGTRLLVL.

V and J are TRBV12-3 or TRBV12-4 and TRBJ2-3; no firm D call. The CDR3 has 13 residues. Trimming removed 8 bases from V and 4 bases from J, with 13 bases in between. The DNA for the CDR3 is TGTGCCAGCGGCCGTGATTCAGCAGATACGCAGTATTTT. Protein: CASGRDSADTQYF.

There are many counts of this clonotype. CDR3 nucleotide sequence: TGTGCCAGCAGTTTATTCATGGGCAGATCCTACGAGCAGTACTTC. It specifies CASSLFMGRSYEQYF. V is TRBV28 and J is TRBJ2-7; no firm D call. Trimming cost V 1 base and J 1 base, with 11 bases left between them. The CDR3 loop spans 15 amino acids. Germline loops: CDR1 MDHEN, CDR2 SYDVKM.

The CDR3 is CASSLMADETFQYF. Here the CDR3 DNA reads TGTGCCAGCAGCTTAATGGCGGATGAAACCTTTCAGTACTTC. The V and J genes are TRBV11-1 and TRBJ2-4, with D unresolved. Per germline, CDR1 SGHAT and CDR2 FQDESV (reference sequence). This CDR3 is built from 14 residues. V gave up 2 bases and J gave up 11 bases, with 16 bases separating them.

Points on this clonotype: A junction boundary mismatches the germline segment, possibly from a read error. V gene TRBV6-1 combines with J gene TRBJ2-7; D call uncertain. There are 12 residues in the CDR3. The germline CDR1 and CDR2 sequences are MNHNS and SASEGT. The CDR3 coding sequence is TGTGCCAGCAGGTACGAGACCTACGTGCAGTACTTC. As protein: CASRYETYVQYF.